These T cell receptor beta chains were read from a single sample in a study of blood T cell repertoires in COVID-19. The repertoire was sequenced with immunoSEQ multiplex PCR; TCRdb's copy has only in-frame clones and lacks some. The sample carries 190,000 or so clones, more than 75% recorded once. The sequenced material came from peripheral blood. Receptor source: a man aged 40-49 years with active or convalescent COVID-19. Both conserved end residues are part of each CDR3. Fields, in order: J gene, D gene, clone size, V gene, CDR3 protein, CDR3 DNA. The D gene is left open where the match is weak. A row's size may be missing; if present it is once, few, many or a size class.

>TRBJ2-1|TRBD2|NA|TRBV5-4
CASSVGTSGLYNEQFF
TGTGCCAGCAGCGTAGGGACTAGCGGACTATACAATGAGCAGTTCTTC
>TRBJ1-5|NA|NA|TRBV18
CASSPPAGADQPQHF
TGTGCCAGCTCACCACCGGCGGGGGCCGATCAGCCCCAGCATTTT
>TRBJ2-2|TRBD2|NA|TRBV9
CASSVGLGGTGELFF
TGTGCCAGCAGCGTAGGCCTGGGGGGGACCGGGGAGCTGTTTTTT
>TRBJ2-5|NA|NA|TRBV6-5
CASGPQGGETQYF
TGTGCCAGCGGCCCTCAGGGGGGAGAGACCCAGTACTTC
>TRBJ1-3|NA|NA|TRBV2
CASSEGPLSGNTIYF
TGTGCCAGCAGTGAGGGGCCGCTCTCTGGAAACACCATATATTTT
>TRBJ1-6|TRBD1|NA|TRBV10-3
CAISESDRGGSPLHF
TGTGCCATCAGTGAGTCCGACAGGGGGGGATCACCCCTCCACTTT
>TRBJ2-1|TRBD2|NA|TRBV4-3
CASSQEAGGEQFF
TGCGCCAGCAGCCAAGAAGCGGGGGGGGAGCAGTTCTTC
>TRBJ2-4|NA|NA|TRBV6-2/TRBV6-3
CASSQLTGRWKNIQYF
TGTGCCAGCAGTCAGTTGACAGGGAGGTGGAAAAACATTCAGTACTTC
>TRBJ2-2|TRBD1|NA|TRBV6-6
CASSYSTGQAGELFF
TGTGCCAGCAGTTACTCGACAGGGCAGGCCGGGGAGCTGTTTTTT
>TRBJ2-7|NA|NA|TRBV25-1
CASSERAGFQYF
TGTGCCAGCAGTGAACGTGCAGGGTTTCAGTACTTC
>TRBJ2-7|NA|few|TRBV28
CASSQFSYEQYF
TGTGCCAGCAGTCAGTTTTCCTACGAGCAGTACTTC
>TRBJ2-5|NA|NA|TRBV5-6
CASSLVERQETQYF
TGTGCCAGCAGCTTGGTGGAGCGACAAGAGACCCAGTACTTC
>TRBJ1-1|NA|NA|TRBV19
CASSIGQLNTEAFF
TGTGCCAGTAGTATTGGACAGTTGAACACTGAAGCTTTCTTT
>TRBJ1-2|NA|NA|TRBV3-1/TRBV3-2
CASSQVGGDGYTF
TGTGCCAGCAGCCAAGTAGGGGGAGACGGCTACACCTTC
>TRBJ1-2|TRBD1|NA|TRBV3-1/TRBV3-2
CASSQGTGTGGGYTF
TGTGCCAGCAGCCAAGGAACCGGGACAGGGGGAGGCTACACCTTC
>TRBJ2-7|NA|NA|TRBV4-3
CASSQDRRDEQYF
TGCGCCAGCAGCCAAGATAGGCGGGACGAGCAGTACTTC
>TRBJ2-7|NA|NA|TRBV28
CASSLTGVVGVLPYEQYF
TGTGCCAGCAGTTTAACCGGGGTCGTTGGGGTTTTACCCTACGAGCAGTACTTC
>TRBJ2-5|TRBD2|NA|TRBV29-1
CSVDGGEKTQYF
TGCAGCGTTGATGGGGGGGAAAAGACCCAGTACTTC
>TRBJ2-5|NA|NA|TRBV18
CASSPPSEETQYF
TGTGCCAGCTCACCACCGAGTGAAGAGACCCAGTACTTC
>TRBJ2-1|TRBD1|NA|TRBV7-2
CASSLVGRGLSEQFF
TGTGCCAGCAGCTTAGTCGGCAGGGGGCTTTCTGAGCAGTTCTTC
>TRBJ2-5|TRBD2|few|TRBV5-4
CASSNRLAGGRETQYF
TGTGCCAGCAGCAATCGACTAGCGGGGGGGCGCGAGACCCAGTACTTC
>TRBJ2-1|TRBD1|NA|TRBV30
CAWSGGTGPKFNEQFF
TGTGCCTGGAGTGGAGGGACAGGCCCAAAATTCAATGAGCAGTTCTTC
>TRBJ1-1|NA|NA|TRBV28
CASSLQGRNTEAFF
TGTGCCAGCAGTTTACAGGGGCGGAACACTGAAGCTTTCTTT
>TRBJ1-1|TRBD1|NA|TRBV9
CASSVAGAGGTEAFF
TGTGCCAGCAGCGTAGCTGGGGCAGGGGGGACTGAAGCTTTCTTT